Shown below are 4 T cell receptor beta chains from a single sample sequenced in a study of blood T cell repertoires in COVID-19. The repertoire was sequenced with immunoSEQ multiplex PCR; TCRdb's copy has only in-frame clones and lacks some. Of about 66,000 clones in the sample, about 86% were seen once. Sequenced sample: peripheral blood. The receptors come from a man between 50 and 59 years old with active COVID-19.

V gene TRBV28 combines with J gene TRBJ1-3; the match to TRBD1 covers 7 bases. V lost 2 bases to trimming and J lost 0 bases; unmatched junction nucleotides: 4. CDR3 length equals 16 residues. Germline CDR1 and CDR2: MDHEN and SYDVKM. The CDR3 loop is CASSLGQASSGNTIYF. For the CDR3, the DNA is TGTGCCAGCAGTTTAGGACAGGCCAGCTCTGGAAACACCATATATTTT.

The gene calls are TRBV14 and TRBJ2-1; D is possibly TRBD1 (5 bases). The CDR3 covers 16 residues. Germline CDR1 SGHDN, CDR2 FVKESK. The V and J ends lost 4 bases and 6 bases respectively, with 19 bases between them. The CDR3 loop reads CASSRRSGAVGNEQFF. DNA of the CDR3: TGTGCCAGCAGCCGCCGATCTGGGGCGGTCGGCAATGAGCAGTTCTTC.

The table lists this clone with a count of one. The chain uses TRBV18 and TRBJ2-7, with 7 nucleotides matching TRBD1. The germline CDR1 and CDR2 sequences are KGHSH and LQKENI. Unmatched junction bases numbered 5, after V lost 3 bases and J lost 3 bases. This CDR3 spans 14 amino acids. CDR3 protein: CASSPQGVDYEQYF. The CDR3 region has the DNA TGTGCCAGCTCACCCCAGGGGGTTGACTACGAGCAGTACTTC.

This clone was seen more than once but under ten times. The chain links TRBV1 to TRBJ1-1; the D call of TRBD1 is as the table states it, not checked on the DNA. TRBV1 is labeled a pseudogene. The CDR3 covers 13 residues. The CDR3 region is CTSSQDFETEAFF. In DNA form, the CDR3 reads TGCACCAGCAGCCAAGATTTTGAGACAGAAGCTTTCTTT.